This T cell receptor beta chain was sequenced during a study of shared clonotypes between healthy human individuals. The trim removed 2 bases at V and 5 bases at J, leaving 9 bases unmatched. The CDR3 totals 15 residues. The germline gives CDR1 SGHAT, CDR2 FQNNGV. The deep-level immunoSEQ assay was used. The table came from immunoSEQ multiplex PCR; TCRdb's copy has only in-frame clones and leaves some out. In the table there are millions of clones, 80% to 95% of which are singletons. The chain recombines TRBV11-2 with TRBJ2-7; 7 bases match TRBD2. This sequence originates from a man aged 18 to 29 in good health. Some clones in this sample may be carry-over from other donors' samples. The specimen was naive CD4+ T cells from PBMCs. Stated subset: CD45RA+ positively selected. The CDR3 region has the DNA TGTGCCAGCAGCTTAAGGTGGGGCGGGAGCAACGAGCAGTACTTC. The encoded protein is CASSLRWGGSNEQYF.